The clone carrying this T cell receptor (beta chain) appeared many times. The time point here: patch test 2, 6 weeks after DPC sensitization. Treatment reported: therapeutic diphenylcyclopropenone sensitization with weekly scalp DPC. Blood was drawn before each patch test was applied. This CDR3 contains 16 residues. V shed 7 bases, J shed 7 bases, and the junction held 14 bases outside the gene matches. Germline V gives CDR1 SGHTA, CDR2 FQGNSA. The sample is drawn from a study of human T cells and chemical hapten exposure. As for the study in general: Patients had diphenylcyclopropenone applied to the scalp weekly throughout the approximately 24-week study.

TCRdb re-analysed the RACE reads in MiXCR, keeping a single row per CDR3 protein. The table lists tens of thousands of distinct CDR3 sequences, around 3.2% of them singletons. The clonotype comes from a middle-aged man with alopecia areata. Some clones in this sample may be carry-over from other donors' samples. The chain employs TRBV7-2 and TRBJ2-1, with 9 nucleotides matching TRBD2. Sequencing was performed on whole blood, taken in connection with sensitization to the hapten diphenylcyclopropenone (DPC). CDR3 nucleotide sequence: TGTGCCAGCACCAAAAGTCCCGCGGGAGGGACTAATGAGCAGTTCTTC. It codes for CASTKSPAGGTNEQFF.